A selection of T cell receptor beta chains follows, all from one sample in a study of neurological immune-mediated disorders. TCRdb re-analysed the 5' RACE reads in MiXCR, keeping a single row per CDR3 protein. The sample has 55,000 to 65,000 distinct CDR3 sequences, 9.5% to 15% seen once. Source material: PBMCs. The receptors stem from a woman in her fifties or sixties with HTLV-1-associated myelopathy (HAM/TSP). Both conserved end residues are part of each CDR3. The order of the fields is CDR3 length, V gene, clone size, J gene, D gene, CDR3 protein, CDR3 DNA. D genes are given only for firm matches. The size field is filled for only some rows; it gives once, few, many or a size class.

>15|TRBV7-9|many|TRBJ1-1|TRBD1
CASSSSVGGTGEAFF
TGTGCCAGCAGCTCCTCTGTGGGGGGGACAGGGGAAGCTTTCTTT
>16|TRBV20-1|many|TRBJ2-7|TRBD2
CSARDPRLAGESEQYF
TGCAGTGCTAGAGATCCCCGACTAGCGGGAGAATCCGAGCAGTACTTC
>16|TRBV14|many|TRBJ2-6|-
CASSQGGIAGANVLTF
TGTGCCAGCAGCCAAGGTGGGATAGCGGGGGCCAACGTCCTGACTTTC
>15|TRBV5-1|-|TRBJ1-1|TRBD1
CASSFKGQGNTEAFF
TGTGCCAGCAGCTTTAAGGGACAGGGGAACACTGAAGCTTTCTTT
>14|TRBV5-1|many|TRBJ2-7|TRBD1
CASRYRDRLDEQYF
TGCGCCAGCAGGTACCGGGACAGGCTGGACGAGCAGTACTTC
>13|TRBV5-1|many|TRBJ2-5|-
CASSFRDVETQYF
TGCGCCAGCAGCTTTCGGGACGTCGAGACCCAGTACTTC
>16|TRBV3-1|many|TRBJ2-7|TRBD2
CASSHGLALRRDEQYF
TGTGCCAGCAGCCACGGACTAGCGCTACGAAGGGACGAGCAGTACTTC
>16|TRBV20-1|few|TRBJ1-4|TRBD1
CSAEPGTGGFYEKLFF
TGCAGTGCGGAACCCGGGACAGGGGGGTTTTATGAAAAACTGTTTTTT
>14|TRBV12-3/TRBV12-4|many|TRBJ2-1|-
CASSRGSPYNEQFF
TGTGCCAGCAGTAGAGGTTCCCCATACAATGAGCAGTTCTTC
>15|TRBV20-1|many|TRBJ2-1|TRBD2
CSARPASGRAYEQFF
TGCAGTGCTAGACCCGCTAGCGGGAGGGCCTATGAGCAGTTCTTC
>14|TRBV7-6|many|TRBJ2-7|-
CASSPVGRSYEQYF
TGTGCCAGCAGCCCCGTTGGACGCTCCTACGAGCAGTACTTC
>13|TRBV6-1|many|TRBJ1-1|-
CASKALQGTEAFF
TGTGCCAGCAAGGCGCTGCAAGGCACTGAAGCTTTCTTT
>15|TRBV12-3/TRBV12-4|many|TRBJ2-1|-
CASSSLASSYNEQFF
TGTGCCAGCAGTTCCCTAGCGAGCTCCTACAATGAGCAGTTCTTC
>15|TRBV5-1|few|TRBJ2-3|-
CASSLWLDGADTQYF
TGCGCCAGCAGCTTGTGGTTGGACGGTGCGGATACGCAGTATTTT
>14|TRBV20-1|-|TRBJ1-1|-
CSARVGPAGSEAFF
TGCAGTGCTAGAGTGGGACCTGCTGGTTCTGAAGCTTTCTTT
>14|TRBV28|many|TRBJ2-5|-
CASSPGTDDRTQYF
TGTGCCAGCAGTCCCGGGACGGACGATCGGACCCAGTACTTC
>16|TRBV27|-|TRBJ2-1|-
CASSPIARIAINEQFF
TGTGCCAGCAGTCCCATTGCCAGAATCGCCATCAATGAGCAGTTCTTC
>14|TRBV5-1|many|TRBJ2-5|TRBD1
CASSLGTEQETQYF
TGCGCCAGCAGCCTCGGGACAGAGCAAGAGACCCAGTACTTC
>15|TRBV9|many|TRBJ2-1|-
CASSARSNRHNEQFF
TGTGCCAGCAGCGCCCGTTCTAACCGACACAATGAGCAGTTCTTC
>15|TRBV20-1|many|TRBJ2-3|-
CSAQVQGWGTDTQYF
TGCAGTGCCCAGGTGCAGGGGTGGGGCACAGATACGCAGTATTTT
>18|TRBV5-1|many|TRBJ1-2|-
CASSPVVAATGLSYGYTF
TGCGCCAGCAGCCCAGTTGTTGCTGCCACAGGGTTGAGCTATGGCTACACCTTC
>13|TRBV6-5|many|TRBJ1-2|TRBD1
CASSYTRGHGYTF
TGTGCCAGCAGTTATACCAGGGGGCATGGCTACACCTTC
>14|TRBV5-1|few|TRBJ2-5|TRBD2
CASSFLRESQTQYF
TGCGCCAGCAGCTTTCTGCGGGAGTCGCAGACCCAGTACTTC
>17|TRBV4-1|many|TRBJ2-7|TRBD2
CASRPRAVTSGTYEQYF
TGCGCCAGCAGACCAAGGGCGGTTACTAGCGGCACCTACGAGCAGTACTTC
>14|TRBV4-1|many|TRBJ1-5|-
CASSTQDGNQPQHF
TGCGCCAGCAGCACCCAGGACGGGAATCAGCCCCAGCATTTT
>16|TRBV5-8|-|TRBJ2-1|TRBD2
CASSFGLAGFYNEQFF
TGTGCCAGCAGCTTTGGGTTAGCGGGATTCTACAATGAGCAGTTCTTC
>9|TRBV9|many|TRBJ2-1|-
CASSVEQFF
TGTGCCAGCAGCGTAGAGCAGTTCTTC
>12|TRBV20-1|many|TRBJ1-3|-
CSATDSGNTIYF
TGCAGTGCTACAGACTCTGGAAACACCATATATTTT
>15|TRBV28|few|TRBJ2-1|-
CASSRIGGGYNEQFF
TGTGCCAGCAGTAGAATAGGGGGGGGGTACAATGAGCAGTTCTTC
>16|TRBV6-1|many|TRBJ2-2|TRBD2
CASSGVSGSLTGELFF
TGTGCCAGCAGTGGGGTTAGCGGGAGTTTAACCGGGGAGCTGTTTTTT
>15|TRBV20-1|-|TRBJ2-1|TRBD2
CAPHSGRLSYNEQFF
TGCGCCCCTCATAGCGGGAGGTTGTCCTACAATGAGCAGTTCTTC
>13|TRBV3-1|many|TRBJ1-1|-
CASSQKVSTEAFF
TGTGCCAGCAGCCAGAAGGTTAGCACTGAAGCTTTCTTT
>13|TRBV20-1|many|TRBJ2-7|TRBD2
CSARASGTYEQYF
TGCAGTGCTCGGGCTAGCGGAACCTACGAGCAGTACTTC
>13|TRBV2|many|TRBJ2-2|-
CASGLPETGELFF
TGTGCCAGCGGTCTTCCGGAGACCGGGGAGCTGTTTTTT
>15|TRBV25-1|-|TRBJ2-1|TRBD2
CASSDAGAGESEQFF
TGTGCCAGCAGTGACGCGGGAGCGGGAGAAAGTGAGCAGTTCTTC
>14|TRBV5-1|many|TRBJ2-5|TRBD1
CASSLTGEKETQYF
TGCGCCAGCAGCCTGACAGGGGAAAAAGAGACCCAGTACTTC
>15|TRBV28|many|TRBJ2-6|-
CASSLEASGANVLTF
TGTGCCAGCAGTTTGGAAGCGTCTGGGGCCAACGTCCTGACTTTC
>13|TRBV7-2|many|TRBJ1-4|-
CASSLGRGEKLFF
TGTGCCAGCAGCTTAGGGCGTGGTGAAAAACTGTTTTTT
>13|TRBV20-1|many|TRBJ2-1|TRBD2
CSGTSGSNNEQFF
TGCAGTGGGACTAGCGGGAGTAACAATGAGCAGTTCTTC
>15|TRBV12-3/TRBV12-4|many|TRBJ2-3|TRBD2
CASTPDSGGKDTQYF
TGTGCCAGCACCCCCGATAGCGGGGGGAAAGATACGCAGTATTTT
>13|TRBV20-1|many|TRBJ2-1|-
CSARAGSYNEQFF
TGCAGTGCTAGGGCGGGGTCCTACAATGAGCAGTTCTTC
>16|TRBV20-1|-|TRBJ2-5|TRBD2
CSARDRPRGREETQYF
TGCAGTGCTAGAGATCGGCCTCGCGGGAGAGAAGAGACCCAGTACTTC
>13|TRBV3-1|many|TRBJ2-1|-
CASSQLGPIGQFF
TGTGCCAGCAGCCAGCTAGGCCCAATAGGGCAGTTCTTC
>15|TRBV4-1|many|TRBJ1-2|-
CASSQQRGISRGYTF
TGCGCCAGCAGCCAGCAACGGGGGATCTCGCGGGGCTACACCTTC
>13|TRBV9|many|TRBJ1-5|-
CASSQTPGQPQHF
TGTGCCAGCAGCCAAACGCCGGGACAGCCCCAGCATTTT
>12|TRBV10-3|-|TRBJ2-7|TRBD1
CATGDSIYEQYF
TGTGCCACCGGGGACAGCATCTACGAGCAGTACTTC
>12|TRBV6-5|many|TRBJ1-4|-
CASSYAGGKLFF
TGTGCCAGCAGTTACGCTGGGGGAAAACTGTTTTTT
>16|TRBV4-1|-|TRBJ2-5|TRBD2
CARSPLGGEIQKTQYF
TGCGCCAGGAGCCCCCTGGGGGGGGAAATCCAAAAGACCCAGTACTTC
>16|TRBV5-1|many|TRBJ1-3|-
CASSFGPRRYSNTIYF
TGCGCCAGCAGCTTTGGTCCGAGGAGGTACTCAAACACCATATATTTT
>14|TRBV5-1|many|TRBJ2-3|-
CASRVRGVPDTQYF
TGCGCCAGCAGGGTACGGGGTGTCCCAGATACGCAGTATTTT
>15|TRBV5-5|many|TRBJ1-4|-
CASSQTGLGVEKLFF
TGTGCCAGCAGCCAAACAGGGCTAGGTGTTGAAAAACTGTTTTTT
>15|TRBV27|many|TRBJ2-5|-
CASSFSEGHQETQYF
TGTGCCAGCAGTTTTTCTGAGGGGCACCAAGAGACCCAGTACTTC
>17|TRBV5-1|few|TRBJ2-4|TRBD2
CASSLGTTRGDKNIQYF
TGCGCCAGCAGCCTAGGGACTACGCGGGGAGACAAAAACATTCAGTACTTC